This is a list of T cell receptor beta chains from one sample in a study of vaccination and CD4 T cells after COVID-19. What these receptors recognize is not known. TCRdb fed the PCR reads into MiXCR, producing one record per CDR3 protein. This table holds fewer than 15,000 distinct CDR3 sequences, about half found once. Material: CD4+ T cells from blood, cultured in vitro. The receptors derive from a human donor who had recovered from COVID-19. Each CDR3 is given with its conserved first and last residue. Fields, in order: J gene, V gene, CDR3 protein.

J: TRBJ2-3; V: TRBV20-1; CDR3: CSAEIQRPDSTDTQYF
J: TRBJ2-7; V: TRBV2; CDR3: CASSWEGLTYEQYF
J: TRBJ1-2; V: TRBV1; CDR3: CTSSQYYLGTPNYGYTF
J: TRBJ2-6; V: TRBV28; CDR3: CASISPGASSGANVLTF
J: TRBJ2-7; V: TRBV5-1; CDR3: CASSRDRGLYEQYF
J: TRBJ2-1; V: TRBV5-1; CDR3: CASSPPLAGGVNEQFF
J: TRBJ1-4; V: TRBV4-1; CDR3: CASSQTQGGDEKLFF
J: TRBJ2-1; V: TRBV7-3; CDR3: CASSSGLAAYNEQFF
J: TRBJ1-2; V: TRBV6-1; CDR3: CASRPGGTGGHYGYTF
J: TRBJ2-3; V: TRBV20-1; CDR3: CSARDSGGAQSTDTQYF
J: TRBJ1-6; V: TRBV7-9; CDR3: CASSELFNSPLHF
J: TRBJ2-3; V: TRBV4-2; CDR3: CASSQAQRDTDTQYF
J: TRBJ2-3; V: TRBV20-1; CDR3: CSPLSRFRAGGFSSTDTQYF
J: TRBJ1-2; V: TRBV5-1; CDR3: CASSPEGVANYGYTF
J: TRBJ1-1; V: TRBV20-1; CDR3: CSAILKVGAEAFF
J: TRBJ2-1; V: TRBV6-1; CDR3: CASSVVLAGGPRDNEQFF
J: TRBJ1-5; V: TRBV9; CDR3: CASGLDSNQPQHF
J: TRBJ1-1; V: TRBV7-2; CDR3: CASSLAPPGLGTEAFF
J: TRBJ2-6; V: TRBV18; CDR3: CASSPWGAVSGANVLTF
J: TRBJ1-2; V: TRBV2; CDR3: CASSEGARGYTF
J: TRBJ2-5; V: TRBV7-8; CDR3: CASSLSVGGAAGGQETQYF
J: TRBJ2-7; V: TRBV20-1; CDR3: CSADRDSRSYEQYF
J: TRBJ1-1; V: TRBV5-4; CDR3: CASSPQGRTEAFF
J: TRBJ1-4; V: TRBV15; CDR3: CATSRGTGGYEKLFF
J: TRBJ1-1; V: TRBV19; CDR3: CASKEGAAFF
J: TRBJ2-1; V: TRBV12-3/TRBV12-4; CDR3: CASSYLVGGQKQFF
J: TRBJ1-6; V: TRBV20-1; CDR3: CSARDPTNLSHSPLHF
J: TRBJ2-1; V: TRBV19; CDR3: CASSIPPLPGVEQFF
J: TRBJ1-2; V: TRBV6-1; CDR3: CATTGRSPLNYGYTF
J: TRBJ1-4; V: TRBV7-6; CDR3: CASSPRTGGGEKLFF
J: TRBJ2-5; V: TRBV24-1; CDR3: CATSDTGGVETQYF
J: TRBJ2-7; V: TRBV19; CDR3: CASRQQGTEQYF
J: TRBJ1-5; V: TRBV28; CDR3: CASSQPRGPYQPQHF
J: TRBJ2-5; V: TRBV18; CDR3: CASSPVGRSETQYF
J: TRBJ1-3; V: TRBV6-1; CDR3: CASGTGARGNTIYF
J: TRBJ2-5; V: TRBV5-4; CDR3: CASSSGGADQETQYF
J: TRBJ2-1; V: TRBV11-2; CDR3: CASSLIAGGPGEQFF
J: TRBJ1-1; V: TRBV28; CDR3: CASSPPRDGTGGKAFF